This is a list of T cell receptor beta chains from one sample in a study of tumor-infiltrating lymphocytes in localized non-small cell lung cancer. Clones were read by immunoSEQ multiplex PCR, and TCRdb kept only the in-frame ones, dropping some. The sample records around 7,000 clones, less than 70% being singletons. The sequenced sample was uninvolved lung tissue not adjacent to the tumor. These receptors were obtained from a human donor with non-small cell lung cancer. Each CDR3 is given without its conserved first and last residue. A clone size is listed for some rows: how often the clone was seen (once, few, many), or a class if it is expanded.

clone size	V gene	J gene	CDR3 protein
large	TRBV27	TRBJ2-7	ASSTSYEQY
medium-sized	TRBV11-3	TRBJ2-3	ASRRTQY
.	TRBV7-2	TRBJ2-1	ASSLERGPSYNEQF
medium-sized	TRBV7-8	TRBJ1-5	ASSLARTVSNQPQH
.	TRBV7-7	TRBJ2-5	ASSLGTGGQETQY
.	TRBV5-5	TRBJ1-3	ASRPTTGPNTIY
.	TRBV19	TRBJ2-7	ASSIGGTTFQQSYEQY
.	TRBV19	TRBJ1-1	ASRDIPRMNTEAF
.	TRBV6-9	TRBJ2-1	ASSPGRNEQF
.	TRBV7-6	TRBJ1-1	ASSLVGGRGANTEAF
.	TRBV19	TRBJ1-1	ASSRTEGRVAEAF
few	TRBV6-6	TRBJ1-1	ASSYQGAMVTEAF
few	TRBV2	TRBJ2-7	ASLGRDYEQY
.	TRBV19	TRBJ1-2	ASSIARVGGYT
.	TRBV5-6	TRBJ1-1	ASSLVGGRTEAF
.	TRBV7-6	TRBJ2-2	ASSSTTGGGNTGELF
.	TRBV20-1	TRBJ2-7	SARVGRQQY
.	TRBV7-8	TRBJ1-4	ASSLGGRGRQHEKLF
.	TRBV6-5	TRBJ1-1	ASRYPGGTEAF
.	TRBV7-2	TRBJ2-2	ASSLDTSHTGELF
.	TRBV9	TRBJ1-1	ASSGATIGTEAF
.	TRBV7-8	TRBJ1-6	ASSLVRESPLH